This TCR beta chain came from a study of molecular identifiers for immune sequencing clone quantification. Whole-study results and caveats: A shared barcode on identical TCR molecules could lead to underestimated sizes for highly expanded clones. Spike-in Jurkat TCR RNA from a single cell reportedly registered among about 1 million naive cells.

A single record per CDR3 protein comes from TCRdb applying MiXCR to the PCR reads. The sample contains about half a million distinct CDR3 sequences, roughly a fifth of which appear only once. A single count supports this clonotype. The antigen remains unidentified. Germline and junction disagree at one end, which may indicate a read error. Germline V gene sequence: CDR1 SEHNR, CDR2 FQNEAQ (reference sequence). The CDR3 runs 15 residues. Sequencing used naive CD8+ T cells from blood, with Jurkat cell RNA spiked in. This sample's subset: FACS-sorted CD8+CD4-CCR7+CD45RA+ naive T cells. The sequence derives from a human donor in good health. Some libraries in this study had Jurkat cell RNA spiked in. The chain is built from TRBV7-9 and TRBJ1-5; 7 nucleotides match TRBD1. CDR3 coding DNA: TGTGCCAGCAGCCCGACAGGGTTTGACAATCAGCCCCAGCGTTTT. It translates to CASSPTGFDNQPQRF.